The 2 T cell receptor beta chains presented below share a single source sample, sequenced in a study of CD8+ T cells in alopecia areata. Investigators isolated RNA and reverse transcribed it into cDNA to act as the sequencing template. Profiling relied on immunoSEQ multiplex PCR, and the TCRdb table lists in-frame clones only, not all of them. The table lists more than 90,000 clones, about three fifths of them singletons. This sample's treatment: oral pan-JAK inhibitor, 5-10 mg twice daily. The material was CD8+ T cells sorted from blood, obtained at week 24, from a patient treated with tofacitinib. Receptors were obtained from a human donor with alopecia areata.

V gene TRBV27 combines with J gene TRBJ1-2; D unresolved. Between the trimmed V and J ends, which lost 6 bases and 3 bases, there was a span of 17 bases. This CDR3 region has 15 residues. Germline V gene sequence: CDR1 MNHEY, CDR2 SMNVEV (reference sequence). The CDR3 loop is CASRPAQELYYGYTF. CDR3 DNA: TGTGCCAGCAGACCAGCCCAAGAGTTGTACTATGGCTACACCTTC.

This clone was seen a handful of times. J is TRBJ2-7 and V is TRBV25-1, with D perhaps given as TRBD1 or TRBD2 (5 bases each). Germline values: CDR1 MGHDK, CDR2 SYGVNS. With 8 bases removed from V and 4 bases from J, the gap between germline ends came to 9 bases. The CDR3 is 11 residues long. The CDR3 DNA is TGTGCCAGCGCCGGGGCTTACGAGCAGTACTTC. Its translation: CASAGAYEQYF.